The 30 T cell receptor beta chains below come from one sample, sequenced in a study of cytomegalovirus exposure and HLA in healthy donors. A multiplex PCR was run with 60 Vbeta primers and 13 Jbeta primers. Data came from immunoSEQ multiplex PCR; TCRdb stores just in-frame clones and leaves some out. The data contain about 150,000 clones, approximately 80% of them seen just once; the ten biggest clones take up more than 6.5%. Sequencing input: PBMCs. The receptor set was obtained from a woman between 45 and 65 years old in good health and CMV-seropositive.

The chain employs TRBV30 and TRBJ2-7; 10 bases agree with TRBD2. CDR1 GTSNPN and CDR2 SVGIG come from the germline V gene (reference sequence). The CDR3 totals 13 residues. After removal of 3 bases from V and 3 bases from J, the junction contained 2 bases not matched to a gene. This CDR3 reads CAWSSGGGYEQYF. CDR3 nucleotides: TGTGCCTGGAGCAGCGGGGGGGGCTACGAGCAGTACTTC.

J is TRBJ2-1 and V is TRBV5-1; no definite D call. The CDR3 is 13 amino acids. Trimming pared 0 bases from V and 2 bases from J, leaving 3 bases between. Germline-derived CDR1 and CDR2 are SGHRS and YFSETQ. The CDR3 region is CASSLATYNEQFF. CDR3 bases: TGCGCCAGCAGCTTGGCCACCTACAATGAGCAGTTCTTC.

This clone has only one observation. This chain links TRBV5-1 with TRBJ2-5, with 10 nucleotides matching TRBD1. The J call is doubtful: the DNA matches TRBJ2-7 better. This CDR3 has 16 amino acids. Germline V CDR1 and CDR2: SGHRS, YFSETQ. CDR3 region: CAILRRGQGSSYEQYF. CDR3 bases: TGCGCCATCCTTCGGAGGGGACAGGGGAGCTCCTACGAGCAGTACTTC.

This clone was seen a handful of times. The gene calls are TRBV2 and TRBJ1-1; 8 nucleotides match TRBD1. The CDR3 extends over 12 amino acids. CDR1 and CDR2 (germline): SNHLY, FYNNEI. After removal of 7 bases from V and 6 bases from J, the junction contained 4 bases not matched to a gene. CDR3 in amino acids: CASTRQGPEAFF. CDR3 nucleotide sequence: TGTGCCAGCACCAGACAGGGGCCTGAAGCTTTCTTT. The complete variable domain, with remaining parts taken from reference TRBV2 and TRBJ1-1, reads EPEVTQTPSHQVTQMGQEVILRCVPISNHLYFYWYRQILGQKVEFLVSFYNNEISEKSEIFDDQFSVERPDGSNFTLKIRSTKLEDSAMYFCASTRQGPEAFFGQGTRLTVV.

The rearrangement joins TRBV9 to TRBJ2-2, with D possibly TRBD1 on 5 matching bases. Between the trimmed V and J ends, which lost 7 bases and 3 bases, there was a span of 7 bases. CDR1 and CDR2 from the germline V gene are SGDLS and YYNGEE. This CDR3 spans 12 amino acids. The CDR3 DNA reads TGTGCCAGCGGGGCGGACACCGGGGAGCTGTTTTTT. Protein product: CASGADTGELFF. Filled out from reference TRBV9 and TRBJ2-2, the complete variable domain reads DSGVTQTPKHLITATGQRVTLRCSPRSGDLSVYWYQQSLDQGLQFLIQYYNGEERAKGNILERFSAQQFPDLHSELNLSSLELGDSALYFCASGADTGELFFGEGSRLTVL.

For this clone: At the DNA level, this CDR3 is encoded by other sequences in the same sample as well. For the CDR3, the DNA is TGTGCCAGCAGCAGGGACAGCTACAATGAGCAGTTCTTC. Translation: CASSRDSYNEQFF. The chain couples TRBV6-6 to TRBJ2-1, with 7 bases aligning to TRBD1. The germline V gene encodes CDR1 MNHNY and CDR2 SVGAGI (reference sequence). The J segment lost 3 bases and the V segment lost 6 bases, leaving 2 bases of the junction unmatched. The CDR3 is 13 amino acids.

This clone showed up just a few times. The rearrangement joins TRBV4-1 to TRBJ1-3; D possibly corresponds to TRBD1 (5 bases). Germline CDR1 is MGHRA and CDR2 is YSYEKL. This CDR3 has 18 residues. V shed 0 bases and J shed 0 bases, with 15 bases lying between them. Here the CDR3 reads CASSQDEGLTSSGNTIYF. The CDR3 region has the DNA TGCGCCAGCAGCCAAGATGAGGGACTCACGAGCTCTGGAAACACCATATATTTT.

The chain employs TRBV7-2 and TRBJ1-2; D is perhaps TRBD1 (6 bases). This CDR3 has 16 residues. Germline V gene data show CDR1 as SGHTA and CDR2 as FQGNSA. V was pared by 0 bases and J by 7 bases, with 18 bases between. CDR3 DNA: TGTGCCAGCAGCTTAGCGGAAACAGGGCTCGGAGGTGGCTACACCTTC. It codes for CASSLAETGLGGGYTF.

Comments on this clone: The same CDR3 is also encoded by other DNA sequences in this sample. This chain connects TRBV5-1 to TRBJ2-7; tentatively, D is TRBD1 (5 bases). The germline V gene encodes CDR1 SGHRS and CDR2 YFSETQ. The CDR3 spans 13 residues. The germline V and J ends were trimmed by 0 bases and 3 bases, with 7 bases remaining between them. The CDR3 spells CASSLGQSYEQYF. For the CDR3, the DNA is TGCGCCAGCAGCTTGGGACAGAGCTACGAGCAGTACTTC.

Note on this clone: The junction does not match germline at one end; this may be a read error. The same CDR3 also results from other DNA sequences found in this sample. CDR3 DNA: TGTGCTAGCAGGAGGGACACCAACACCGGGGAGCTGTTTTTT. Translating gives CASRRDTNTGELFF. The chain employs TRBV9 and TRBJ2-2; TRBD1 or TRBD2 may be the D gene (6 bases each). Looked up from germline, CDR1 is SGDLS and CDR2 is YYNGEE. The CDR3 runs to 14 residues.

The rearrangement links TRBV7-9 to TRBJ2-7, with TRBD2 identical over 12 bases. V lost 4 bases to trimming and J lost 4 bases; unmatched junction nucleotides: 5. The V gene's germline CDR1 is SEHNR and CDR2 FQNEAQ (reference sequence). This CDR3 has 15 residues. CDR3 region: CASSSTSGGKYEQYF. CDR3 sequence (DNA): TGTGCCAGCAGCTCGACTAGCGGGGGAAAATACGAGCAGTACTTC.

The genes are TRBV7-9 and TRBJ1-3; no definite D call. There are 15 residues in the CDR3. Trimming took 7 bases from V and 0 from J, leaving 13 bases between them. Germline V lookup: CDR1 SEHNR, CDR2 FQNEAQ (reference sequence). The CDR3 spells CASTSTLNSGNTIYF. In nucleotides, the CDR3 is TGTGCCAGCACCTCTACCCTAAACTCTGGAAACACCATATATTTT.

This chain links TRBV5-1 with TRBJ2-7; 8 bases are a match to TRBD1. With V trimmed by 2 bases and J by 4 bases, 5 bases remained unmatched. This CDR3 comprises 14 residues. Germline-derived CDR1 and CDR2 are SGHRS and YFSETQ. This CDR3 reads CASSLQGEKYEQYF. DNA of the CDR3: TGCGCCAGCAGCTTACAGGGGGAAAAGTACGAGCAGTACTTC.

The chain links TRBV20-1 to TRBJ1-1, with 7 positions matching TRBD1. This CDR3 comprises 11 residues. Germline V gene sequence: CDR1 DFQATT, CDR2 SNEGSKA (reference sequence). V was clipped by 6 bases and J by 8 bases; unmatched bases: 6. CDR3 in DNA: TGCAGTGCCACCGAGACAGGGGAAGCTTTCTTT. Amino acid sequence: CSATETGEAFF.

V gene TRBV7-9 combines with J gene TRBJ1-2, with D possibly matching TRBD1 (5 bases). CDR1 is SEHNR and CDR2 is FQNEAQ in the germline V gene (reference sequence). This CDR3 contains 13 residues. The V end lost 6 bases, the J end lost 6 bases, and 14 bases lay between the germline ends. The CDR3 is CASSLRQRDGYTF. The CDR3 bases are TGTGCCAGCAGTCTCCGACAGAGAGATGGCTACACCTTC.

This chain connects TRBV7-2 to TRBJ1-4; D remains unclear. Germline CDR1 is SGHTA and CDR2 is FQGNSA. The CDR3 consists of 14 residues. V gave up 2 bases and J gave up 4 bases, with 8 bases separating them. The CDR3 nucleotides are TGTGCCAGCAGCTTACGAGGGAATAATGAAAAACTGTTTTTT. Translated, it gives CASSLRGNNEKLFF.

The V gene is TRBV11-2, the J gene TRBJ2-2; weak D call: TRBD2 (5 bases). Germline V gives CDR1 SGHAT, CDR2 FQNNGV. V lost 8 bases and J 6 bases, leaving 10 bases between the germline ends. This CDR3 comprises 12 residues. CDR3 coding DNA: TGTGCCAGCCCAACTAGGGCCGGGGAGCTGTTTTTT. Encoded protein: CASPTRAGELFF.

This chain connects TRBV7-2 to TRBJ2-7; D not certain. The CDR3 is made up of 13 amino acids. Trimming shortened V by 1 base and J by 1 base, and 5 bases separated the two germline ends. Germline assignment: CDR1 SGHTA and CDR2 FQGNSA. In nucleotides, the CDR3 is TGTGCCAGCAGCTTAGACGGTTCCTACGAGCAGTACTTC. Translating it yields CASSLDGSYEQYF.

The chain joins TRBV9 to TRBJ2-1, with TRBD1 matching over 11 bases. Germline values: CDR1 SGDLS, CDR2 YYNGEE. The CDR3 has 18 residues. V gave up 4 bases and J gave up 4 bases; unmatched junction bases: 13. In nucleotides, the CDR3 is TGTGCCAGCAGCCCGAGGGAGGGGACAGGGGGTTTATACAATGAGCAGTTCTTC. Residues: CASSPREGTGGLYNEQFF.

This clone showed up just once. This chain joins TRBV6-5 and TRBJ2-2; a weak D match, TRBD1 (6 bases). The CDR3 length is 14 residues. The germline V gene has CDR1 MNHEY and CDR2 SVGAGI. V lost 5 bases, J lost 5 bases, and 12 bases lay in between. CDR3 coding DNA: TGTGCCAGCAGTCCCGGGACAAGAACCGGGGAGCTGTTTTTT. Protein: CASSPGTRTGELFF.

The chain employs TRBV27 and TRBJ2-1; 8 bases align to TRBD2. In germline, CDR1 is MNHEY, CDR2 SMNVEV (reference sequence). J gave up 4 bases and V 6 bases, and 5 bases lay outside the gene matches. The CDR3 has 14 amino acids. The CDR3 nucleotides read TGTGCCAGCAGAATAGCGGGGCAGTACAATGAGCAGTTCTTC. This sequence encodes CASRIAGQYNEQFF.

The V and J genes are TRBV7-6 and TRBJ1-6, with TRBD1 as a possible D gene (5 bases). Trimming stripped 5 bases from V and 7 bases from J, with 12 bases between. Germline values: CDR1 SGHVS, CDR2 FNYEAQ. The CDR3 runs 14 residues. The CDR3 coding sequence is TGTGCCAGCAGCCCCGCGGGGGGAAATTCACCCCTCCACTTT. Residues: CASSPAGGNSPLHF.

The DNA for the CDR3 is TGTGCCAGCAGCCTAGACAGGGCGTATGGCTACACCTTC. Translation: CASSLDRAYGYTF. V and J are TRBV7-3 and TRBJ1-2, with 7 bases matching TRBD1. The CDR3 contains 13 residues. Germline CDR1 reads SGHTA; CDR2 reads FQGTGA. The V and J ends lost 5 bases and 5 bases, in that order; junction bases with no gene match: 5.

This chain joins TRBV4-3 and TRBJ1-2, with 9 bases identical to TRBD1. CDR3 length: 15 amino acids. Germline V gene lookup returns CDR1 LGHNA and CDR2 YSLEER. With V trimmed by 0 bases and J by 4 bases, 3 bases remained unmatched. The CDR3 is CASSQEDRGSYGYTF. In nucleotides, the CDR3 is TGCGCCAGCAGCCAAGAGGACAGGGGAAGCTATGGCTACACCTTC.

This chain connects TRBV7-3 to TRBJ1-3; weak D call: TRBD1 (6 bases). From germline, CDR1 is SGHTA and CDR2 FQGTGA. V gave up 4 bases and J gave up 2 bases, with 9 bases separating them. The CDR3 consists of 14 residues. Written as DNA, the CDR3 is TGTGCCAGCAGCTCAGGGGTTCCTGGAAACACCATATATTTT. Translating it yields CASSSGVPGNTIYF.

CDR3 nucleotide sequence: TGTGCCATCGGGGACATTTACGAGCAGTACTTC. This codes for CAIGDIYEQYF. The chain carries TRBV25-1 and TRBJ2-7; TRBD1 might be the D (6 bases). Trimming took 10 bases from V and 4 from J, leaving 11 bases between them. The CDR3 is 11 residues long. In germline, CDR1 is MGHDK, CDR2 SYGVNS.

This clone was detected once. The chain recombines TRBV10-2 with TRBJ2-7, with D possibly TRBD1 on 5 matching bases. The CDR3 length is 15 residues. In germline, CDR1 is WSHSY, CDR2 SAAADI. Trimming left V 2 bases short and J 2 bases short, with 13 bases between. CDR3 DNA: TGCGCCAGCAGTGAGGGGATCGACAGTGCCTACGAGCAGTACTTC. It translates to CASSEGIDSAYEQYF.

This clone was seen a single time. J is TRBJ2-3 and V is TRBV7-8, with 9 nucleotides matching TRBD1. This CDR3 spans 15 amino acids. The J segment lost 6 bases and the V segment lost 5 bases, leaving 9 bases of the junction unmatched. Germline V gene sequence: CDR1 SGHVS, CDR2 FQNEAQ. This CDR3 is CASSINRGRFDTQYF. The DNA for the CDR3 is TGTGCCAGCAGCATTAACAGGGGGCGGTTCGATACGCAGTATTTT.

V and J are TRBV5-1 and TRBJ2-5, with D possibly matching TRBD1 (6 bases). The closer fit of TRBJ2-7 to the DNA end suggests the J call may be wrong. From germline, CDR1 is SGHRS and CDR2 YFSETQ. The CDR3 is made up of 13 amino acids. This CDR3 reads CASSFGQTYEQYF. CDR3 DNA: TGCGCCAGCAGCTTCGGACAGACCTACGAGCAGTACTTC.

The chain employs TRBV7-9 and TRBJ1-4, with a weak D call TRBD1 (5 bases). The V end was cut by 8 bases, the J end by 4 bases, with 14 bases between. CDR3 length: 14 residues. The germline V gene encodes CDR1 SEHNR and CDR2 FQNEAQ (reference sequence). The CDR3 DNA is TGTGCCAGCGGCTCGGGGGGAATTAATGAAAAACTGTTTTTT. This encodes CASGSGGINEKLFF. Full variable domain (rest looked up from reference TRBV7-9 and TRBJ1-4): DTGVSQNPRHKITKRGQNVTFRCDPISEHNRLYWYRQTLGQGPEFLTYFQNEAQLEKSRLLSDRFSAERPKGSFSTLEIQRTEQGDSAMYLCASGSGGINEKLFFGSGTQLSVL.